In this sample, the clone carrying this T cell receptor beta chain turned up many times. One entry per CDR3 protein results from TCRdb running MiXCR on the 5' RACE reads. The sample lists around 46,000 distinct CDR3 sequences, about a quarter occurring once. This specimen comes from a study of neurological immune-mediated disorders. Germline CDR1 SQVTM, CDR2 ANQGSEA. This CDR3 region has 16 residues. V lost 0 bases, J lost 5 bases, and 19 bases lay in between. Sequences were obtained from PBMCs. The chain recombines TRBV29-1 with TRBJ2-5; tentatively, D is TRBD1 or TRBD2 (6 bases each). The receptor's source is a woman between 65 and 79 years old in good health. CDR3: CSVEDYGGGGWETQYF. In DNA, the CDR3 is TGCAGCGTTGAAGATTACGGGGGCGGAGGCTGGGAGACCCAGTACTTC.